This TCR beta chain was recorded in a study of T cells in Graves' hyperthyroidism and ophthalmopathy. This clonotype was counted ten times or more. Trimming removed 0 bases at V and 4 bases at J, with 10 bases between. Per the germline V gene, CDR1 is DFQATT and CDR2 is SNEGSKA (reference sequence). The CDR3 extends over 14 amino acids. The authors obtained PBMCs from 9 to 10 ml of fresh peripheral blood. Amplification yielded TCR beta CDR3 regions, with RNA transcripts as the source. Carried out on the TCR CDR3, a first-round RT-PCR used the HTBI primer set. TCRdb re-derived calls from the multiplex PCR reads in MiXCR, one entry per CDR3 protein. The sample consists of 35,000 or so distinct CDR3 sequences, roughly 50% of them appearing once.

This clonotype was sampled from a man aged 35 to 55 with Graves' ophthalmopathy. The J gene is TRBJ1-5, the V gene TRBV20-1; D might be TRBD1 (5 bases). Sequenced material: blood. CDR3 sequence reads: CSAREFEGNQPQHF. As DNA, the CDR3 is TGCAGTGCTAGAGAGTTCGAGGGGAATCAGCCCCAGCATTTT.